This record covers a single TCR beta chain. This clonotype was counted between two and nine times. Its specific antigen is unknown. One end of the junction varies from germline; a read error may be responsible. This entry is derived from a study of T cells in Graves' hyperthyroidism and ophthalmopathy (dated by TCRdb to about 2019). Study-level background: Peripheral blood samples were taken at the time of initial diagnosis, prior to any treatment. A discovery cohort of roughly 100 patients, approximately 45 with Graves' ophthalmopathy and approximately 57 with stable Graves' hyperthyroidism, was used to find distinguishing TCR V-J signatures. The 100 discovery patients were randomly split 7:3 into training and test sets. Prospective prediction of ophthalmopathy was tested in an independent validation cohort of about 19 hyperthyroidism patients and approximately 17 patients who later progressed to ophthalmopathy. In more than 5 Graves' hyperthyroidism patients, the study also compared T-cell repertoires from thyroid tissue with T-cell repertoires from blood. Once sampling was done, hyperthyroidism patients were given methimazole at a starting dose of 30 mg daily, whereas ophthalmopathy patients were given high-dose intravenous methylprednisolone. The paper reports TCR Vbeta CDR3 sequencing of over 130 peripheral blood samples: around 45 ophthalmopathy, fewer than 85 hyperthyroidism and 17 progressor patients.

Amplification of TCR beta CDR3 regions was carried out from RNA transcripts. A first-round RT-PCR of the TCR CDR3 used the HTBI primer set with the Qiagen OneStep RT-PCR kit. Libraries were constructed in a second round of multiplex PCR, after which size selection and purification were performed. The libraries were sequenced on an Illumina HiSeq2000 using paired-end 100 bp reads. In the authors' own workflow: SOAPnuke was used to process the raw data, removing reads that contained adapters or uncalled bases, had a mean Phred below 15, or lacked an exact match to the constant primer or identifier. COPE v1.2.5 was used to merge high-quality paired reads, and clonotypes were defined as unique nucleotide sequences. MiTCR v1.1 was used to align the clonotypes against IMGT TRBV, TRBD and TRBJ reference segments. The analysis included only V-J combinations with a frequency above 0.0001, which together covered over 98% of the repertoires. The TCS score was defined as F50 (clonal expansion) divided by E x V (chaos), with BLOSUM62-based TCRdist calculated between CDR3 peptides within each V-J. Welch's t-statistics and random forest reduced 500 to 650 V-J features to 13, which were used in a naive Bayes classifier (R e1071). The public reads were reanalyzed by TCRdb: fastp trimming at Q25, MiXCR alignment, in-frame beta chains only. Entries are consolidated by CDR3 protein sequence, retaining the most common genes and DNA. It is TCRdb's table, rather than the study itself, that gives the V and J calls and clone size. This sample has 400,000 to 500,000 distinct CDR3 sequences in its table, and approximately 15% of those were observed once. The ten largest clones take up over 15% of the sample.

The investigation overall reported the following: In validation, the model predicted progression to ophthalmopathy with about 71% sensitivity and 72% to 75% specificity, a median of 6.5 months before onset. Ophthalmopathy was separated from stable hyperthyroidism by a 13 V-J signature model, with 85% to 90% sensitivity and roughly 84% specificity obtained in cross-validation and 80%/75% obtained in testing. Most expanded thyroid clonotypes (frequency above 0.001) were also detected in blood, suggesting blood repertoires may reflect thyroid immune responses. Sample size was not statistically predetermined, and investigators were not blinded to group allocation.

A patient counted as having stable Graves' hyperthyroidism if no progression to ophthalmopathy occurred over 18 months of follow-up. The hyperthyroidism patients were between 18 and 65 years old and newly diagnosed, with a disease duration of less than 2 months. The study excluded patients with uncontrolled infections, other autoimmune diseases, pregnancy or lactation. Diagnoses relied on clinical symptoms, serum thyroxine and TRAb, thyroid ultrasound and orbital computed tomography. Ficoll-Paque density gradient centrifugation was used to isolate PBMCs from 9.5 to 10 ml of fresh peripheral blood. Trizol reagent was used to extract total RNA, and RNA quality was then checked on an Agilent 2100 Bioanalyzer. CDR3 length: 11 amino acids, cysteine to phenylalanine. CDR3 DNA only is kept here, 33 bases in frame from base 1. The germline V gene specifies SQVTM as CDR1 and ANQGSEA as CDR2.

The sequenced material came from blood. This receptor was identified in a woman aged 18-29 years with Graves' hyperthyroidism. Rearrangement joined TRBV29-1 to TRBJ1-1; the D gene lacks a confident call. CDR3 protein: CNVGMNTEAFF. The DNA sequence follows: TGCAACGTTGGAATGAACACTGAAGCTTTCTTT.